The next 29 T cell receptor beta chains were all read from a single sample in a study of beta chain features in type 1 diabetes (dated by TCRdb to 2017 to 2018). To prepare the library, the immunoSEQ multiplex PCR assay was applied. The entire amount of isolated RNA was reverse transcribed using the High Capacity cDNA Reverse Transcription Kit, so the sequenced TCRB transcripts were expressed ones. The immuneACCESS repertoire file appears here via TCRdb, limited to in-frame rearrangements. These files lack a portion of the clones; in checked studies, under half of the deficit traces to unresolved V genes, and the cause of the others is not known. The sample table contains more than 140,000 clones; only one count was recorded for roughly 9.3% of them. Jointly, the top ten make up less than 0.85% of the sample. Sequenced: central memory CD4+ T cells from blood. These receptors were taken from a woman in her thirties or forties in good health.

This chain joins TRBV27 and TRBJ2-1, with TRBD2 matching over 7 bases. The V and J ends lost 6 bases and 4 bases, in that order; junction bases with no gene match: 9. The germline V gene has CDR1 MNHEY and CDR2 SMNVEV (reference sequence). CDR3 length equals 15 residues. CDR3 sequence (DNA): TGTGCCAGCAGCTTTTGGGGCGGGGGATACAATGAGCAGTTCTTC. Translation gives CASSFWGGGYNEQFF.

The chain joins TRBV7-9 to TRBJ1-2; D is possibly TRBD1 (6 bases). V was shortened by 1 base and J by 0 bases, with 12 bases between the two germline ends. The CDR3 length is 16 residues. Germline lookup yields CDR1 SEHNR and CDR2 FQNEAQ (reference sequence). The CDR3 nucleotides are TGTGCCAGCAGCTTAGTCACGCCAGGGGCTAACTATGGCTACACCTTC. It codes for CASSLVTPGANYGYTF.

This clone was found a few times. The V and J genes are TRBV5-4 and TRBJ2-4, with 7 bases fitting TRBD1. This CDR3 contains 15 residues. Germline CDR1 reads SGHNT; CDR2 reads YYREEE (reference sequence). With 3 bases clipped from V and 4 bases from J, the junction kept 7 bases outside the gene matches. The CDR3 spells CASSSSTGSKNIQYF. The CDR3 region has the DNA TGTGCCAGCAGCTCCTCGACAGGGTCAAAAAACATTCAGTACTTC.

The chain couples TRBV6-5 to TRBJ1-1; the D is unclear. V was cut by 2 bases and J by 1 base, with 5 bases left in between. Germline assignment: CDR1 MNHEY and CDR2 SVGAGI. This CDR3 has 13 residues. The CDR3 spells CASSYIANTEAFF. The DNA for the CDR3 is TGTGCCAGCAGTTACATAGCGAACACTGAAGCTTTCTTT.

J is TRBJ2-5 and V is TRBV5-4, with TRBD1 matching over 9 bases. Trimming removed 4 bases from V and 11 bases from J; junction bases left unmatched: 12. CDR1 is SGHNT, CDR2 YYREEE, per germline (reference sequence). This CDR3 comprises 14 residues. The chain's CDR3 is CASSADRGTAQQYF. The CDR3 DNA is TGTGCCAGCAGCGCGGACAGGGGCACCGCTCAGCAGTACTTC. Drawing the rest from reference TRBV5-4 and TRBJ2-5, the complete variable domain is ETGVTQSPTHLIKTRGQQVTLRCSSQSGHNTVSWYQQALGQGPQFIFQYYREEENGRGNFPPRFSGLQFPNYSSELNVNALELDDSALYLCASSADRGTAQQYFGPGTRLLVL.

This clone was observed many times. V gene TRBV6-8 combines with J gene TRBJ1-5, with 7 bases matching TRBD1. Germline CDR1 MNHGY, CDR2 SAAAGT. The CDR3 has 15 residues. V dropped 7 bases and J dropped 2; count of bases not matched to a gene: 8. This CDR3 is CASTDRVRCNQPQHF. In DNA, the CDR3 is TGTGCCAGCACCGACAGGGTGAGGTGCAATCAGCCCCAGCATTTT.

This clone was seen ten or more times. The J gene is TRBJ1-1, the V gene TRBV29-1, with 7 bases fitting TRBD1. The CDR3 is made up of 10 amino acids. Germline CDR1 and CDR2: SQVTM and ANQGSEA. V was clipped by 6 bases and J by 9 bases; unmatched bases: 4. The CDR3 DNA is TGCAGCGTCCGGACAGGCAAAGCTTTCTTT. Encoded protein: CSVRTGKAFF.

This clone was picked up many times. The genes are TRBV7-9 and TRBJ2-1; 9 positions agree with TRBD1. The CDR3 length is 11 residues. V trimming: 7 bases; J trimming: 14 bases; junction bases outside the gene matches: 6. Germline V gives CDR1 SEHNR, CDR2 FQNEAQ (reference sequence). The CDR3 sequence: CASTPRDREFF. The CDR3 DNA sequence: TGTGCCAGCACCCCCCGGGACAGGGAGTTCTTC.

The V and J genes are TRBV6-5 and TRBJ1-6, with no clear D. This CDR3 is 15 amino acids long. The germline V gene has CDR1 MNHEY and CDR2 SVGAGI. V was trimmed by 6 bases and J by 7 bases, leaving 16 bases between them. The CDR3 DNA reads TGTGCCAGCAGAACGGAGTATTTTCCGAATTCACCCCTCCACTTT. Residues: CASRTEYFPNSPLHF.

The chain employs TRBV18 and TRBJ1-1; D is possibly TRBD1 (6 bases). CDR3 size: 16 residues. Germline values: CDR1 KGHSH, CDR2 LQKENI. V gave up 3 bases and J gave up 0 bases, with 14 bases separating them. The CDR3 reads CASSPYPGQLNTEAFF. The CDR3, as DNA: TGTGCCAGCTCACCGTACCCCGGACAGCTGAACACTGAAGCTTTCTTT.

The chain couples TRBV29-1 to TRBJ1-2; 8 nucleotides align to TRBD1. The V gene's germline CDR1 is SQVTM and CDR2 ANQGSEA. Trimming cost V 7 bases and J 2 bases; bases outside gene matches: 3. This CDR3 spans 12 amino acids. As DNA, the CDR3 is TGCAGCGCGGGACAGGAGAACTATGGCTACACCTTC. It codes for CSAGQENYGYTF.

By sample share, this clone is medium-sized. This chain uses TRBV7-9 with TRBJ2-1, with TRBD2 matching 9 bases. The CDR3 runs to 15 residues. With V trimmed by 3 bases and J by 4 bases, 4 bases remained unmatched. Per germline, CDR1 SEHNR and CDR2 FQNEAQ (reference sequence). This CDR3 is CASSLVLAGYNEQFF. The CDR3, as DNA: TGTGCCAGCAGCTTGGTTCTAGCGGGGTACAATGAGCAGTTCTTC.

This clone was seen only a few times. The genes are TRBV18 and TRBJ2-5; 8 bases fit TRBD1. J was trimmed by 5 bases and V by 2 bases; bases with no gene match: 4. Germline CDR1 and CDR2: KGHSH and LQKENI. This CDR3 is built from 14 residues. CDR3 bases: TGTGCCAGCTCACCAGGACAGGGAGGCGAGACCCAGTACTTC. The encoded protein is CASSPGQGGETQYF.

In its sample, this clone was seen a few times. The chain combines TRBV18 with TRBJ2-3; TRBD2 aligns across 7 bases. With V trimmed by 3 bases and J by 1 base, 7 bases remained unmatched. The CDR3 covers 16 residues. In germline, CDR1 is KGHSH, CDR2 LQKENI. The CDR3 reads CASSPNLAGGTDTQYF. The CDR3, as DNA: TGTGCCAGCTCACCCAATTTAGCGGGTGGCACAGATACGCAGTATTTT.

This sequence joins TRBV13 and TRBJ2-7; 10 bases agree with TRBD1. V was pared by 5 bases and J by 3 bases, with 1 base of the junction left unmatched. This CDR3 region has 13 residues. From germline, CDR1 is PRHDT and CDR2 FYEKMQ (reference sequence). CDR3 coding DNA: TGTGCCAGCAGCCGGGACAGGGGCTACGAGCAGTACTTC. It yields the protein CASSRDRGYEQYF.

As regards this clone: A read error may produce the germline difference seen at one junction end. V usage is TRBV7-2 and J usage is TRBJ2-7; 7 nucleotides align to TRBD1. Germline CDR1 SGHTA, CDR2 FQGNSA. The CDR3 has 12 amino acids. The CDR3 region has the DNA TGTGCCAGCAGCCCCACTGGACAGGCGGCCTATTTC. Translating gives CASSPTGQAAYF.

This clone was found a few times. The chain links TRBV2 to TRBJ2-1, with 9 bases lining up with TRBD2. V dropped 5 bases and J dropped 9; count of bases not matched to a gene: 11. Germline V lookup: CDR1 SNHLY, CDR2 FYNNEI. The CDR3 spans 15 residues. Here the CDR3 DNA reads TGTGCCAGCAGTTATGCGGGGGGGACACACGGTGAGCAGTTCTTC. It translates to CASSYAGGTHGEQFF. The full variable domain, its missing parts supplied by reference TRBV2 and TRBJ2-1, is EPEVTQTPSHQVTQMGQEVILRCVPISNHLYFYWYRQILGQKVEFLVSFYNNEISEKSEIFDDQFSVERPDGSNFTLKIRSTKLEDSAMYFCASSYAGGTHGEQFFGPGTRLTVL.

This clone turned up a few times. The chain carries TRBV7-2 and TRBJ2-7, with TRBD1 identical over 12 bases. The germline V gene has CDR1 SGHTA and CDR2 FQGNSA. V was pared by 5 bases and J by 3 bases, with 2 bases of the junction left unmatched. The CDR3 runs to 14 residues. The CDR3 loop reads CASSRDRGLYEQYF. The CDR3 nucleotides are TGTGCCAGCAGCCGGGACAGGGGGCTCTACGAGCAGTACTTC. The whole variable domain, filled in from reference TRBV7-2 and TRBJ2-7, reads GAGVSQSPSNKVTEKGKDVELRCDPISGHTALYWYRQSLGQGLEFLIYFQGNSAPDKSGLPSDRFSAERTGGSVSTLTIQRTQQEDSAVYLCASSRDRGLYEQYFGPGTRLTVT.

V is TRBV7-7 and J is TRBJ2-7; D might be TRBD2 (7 bases). CDR1 and CDR2 from the germline V gene are SSHAT and FNYEAQ (reference sequence). The CDR3 has 14 amino acids. The V gene lost 6 bases and the J gene lost 3 bases, with 15 bases spanning the gap. CDR3 sequence (DNA): TGTGCCAGCAGTCAGGGGACGGGAGGCTACGAGCAGTACTTC. This sequence encodes CASSQGTGGYEQYF.

This clone occurred a few times. The chain carries TRBV7-9 and TRBJ2-5; tentatively, D is TRBD2 (6 bases). The length of the CDR3 is 15 residues. Germline V CDR1 and CDR2: SEHNR, FQNEAQ (reference sequence). Trimming stripped 5 bases from V and 4 bases from J, with 17 bases between. Here the CDR3 reads CASSPKTRLVETQYF. The CDR3 DNA is TGTGCCAGCAGCCCGAAGACTAGACTGGTAGAGACCCAGTACTTC.

This clone was observed a few times. The J gene is TRBJ2-3, the V gene TRBV5-1, with D unclear. Germline assignment: CDR1 SGHRS and CDR2 YFSETQ. The CDR3 totals 14 residues. The ends were cut back, 0 bases at V and 11 bases at J, with 16 bases in the middle. The CDR3 nucleotides are TGCGCCAGCAGCTTGGCCCCCCCAACTCCTGTGCAGTATTTT. It codes for CASSLAPPTPVQYF. Looking up the rest from reference TRBV5-1 and TRBJ2-3 gives the full variable domain: KAGVTQTPRYLIKTRGQQVTLSCSPISGHRSVSWYQQTPGQGLQFLFEYFSETQRNKGNFPGRFSGRQFSNSRSEMNVSTLELGDSALYLCASSLAPPTPVQYFGPGTRLTVL.

This sequence joins TRBV5-4 and TRBJ1-1, with D possibly matching TRBD1 (5 bases). V was trimmed by 1 base and J by 0 bases, leaving 7 bases between them. The CDR3 length is 14 residues. CDR1 and CDR2 (germline): SGHNT, YYREEE (reference sequence). CDR3 protein: CASSLIGVNTEAFF. The CDR3 DNA follows: TGTGCCAGCAGCTTGATAGGGGTGAACACTGAAGCTTTCTTT.

J is TRBJ2-7 and V is TRBV7-8, with 10 bases fitting TRBD2. The CDR3 loop spans 15 amino acids. CDR1 and CDR2 (germline): SGHVS, FQNEAQ. V lost 5 bases, J lost 3 bases, and 7 bases stayed unmatched. The CDR3 spells CASSKERGGSYEQYF. The CDR3 bases are TGTGCCAGCAGCAAAGAGCGGGGGGGTAGCTACGAGCAGTACTTC.

This clone was seen only a few times. V and J are TRBV7-7 and TRBJ2-3; maybe TRBD2 (6 bases). V shed 5 bases and J shed 2 bases, with 14 bases lying between them. This CDR3 comprises 15 residues. Per the germline V gene, CDR1 is SSHAT and CDR2 is FNYEAQ (reference sequence). CDR3 protein: CASSPRGALTDTQYF. The CDR3 DNA follows: TGTGCCAGCAGCCCCCGCGGGGCCCTCACAGATACGCAGTATTTT.

The genes are TRBV6-1 and TRBJ2-3; 9 bases map to TRBD2. Per the germline V gene, CDR1 is MNHNS and CDR2 is SASEGT. This CDR3 comprises 15 residues. V lost 6 bases and J lost 2; bases outside the gene matches: 6. The CDR3: CASSLGLATTDTQYF. As DNA, the CDR3 is TGTGCCAGCAGCTTAGGACTAGCGACCACAGATACGCAGTATTTT.

This chain connects TRBV2 to TRBJ1-2; D gene uncertain. This CDR3 region has 14 residues. Per germline, CDR1 SNHLY and CDR2 FYNNEI. The V gene lost 6 bases and the J gene lost 0 bases, with 11 bases spanning the gap. CDR3 sequence reads: CASRAASANYGYTF. The CDR3 region has the DNA TGTGCCAGCAGAGCTGCGAGTGCTAACTATGGCTACACCTTC.

The CDR3: CASSEIRGNQPQHF. CDR3 coding DNA: TGTGCCAGCAGTGAAATCAGGGGTAATCAGCCCCAGCATTTT. The chain couples TRBV2 to TRBJ1-5, with a weak D call TRBD1 (6 bases). V dropped 2 bases and J dropped 4 bases, with 9 bases sitting between them. The CDR3 is made up of 14 amino acids. Germline CDR1 reads SNHLY; CDR2 reads FYNNEI.

The J gene is TRBJ1-5, the V gene TRBV27, with 7 bases lining up with TRBD1. There are 17 residues in the CDR3. The trim removed 6 bases at V and 4 bases at J, leaving 15 bases unmatched. Germline CDR1 and CDR2: MNHEY and SMNVEV (reference sequence). Here the CDR3 DNA reads TGTGCCAGCAGAGGAAGGGGGCGACCGCCTTTTAATCAGCCCCAGCATTTT. It specifies CASRGRGRPPFNQPQHF.

V is TRBV2 and J is TRBJ1-1; the D is unclear. The V end lost 8 bases, the J end lost 4 bases, and 14 bases lay between the germline ends. Germline-derived CDR1 and CDR2 are SNHLY and FYNNEI. The CDR3 has 13 residues. CDR3 sequence reads: CASYQERGTEAFF. The CDR3 DNA follows: TGTGCCAGCTACCAGGAGCGGGGCACTGAAGCTTTCTTT.